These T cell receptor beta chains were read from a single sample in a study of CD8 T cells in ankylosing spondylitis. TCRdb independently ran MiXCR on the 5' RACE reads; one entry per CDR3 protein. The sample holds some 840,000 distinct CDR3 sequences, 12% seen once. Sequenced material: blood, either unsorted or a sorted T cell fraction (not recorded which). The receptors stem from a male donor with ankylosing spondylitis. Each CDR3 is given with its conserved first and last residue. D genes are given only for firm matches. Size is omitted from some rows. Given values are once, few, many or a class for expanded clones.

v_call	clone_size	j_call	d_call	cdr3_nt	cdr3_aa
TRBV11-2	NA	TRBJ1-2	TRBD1	TGTGCCAGCAGCTTGTGGACAGGGATCGGCTACACCTTC	CASSLWTGIGYTF
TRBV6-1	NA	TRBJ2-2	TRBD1	TGTGCCAGCAGTCAAGTGGGGACAGGGTTCACCGGGGAGCTGTTTTTT	CASSQVGTGFTGELFF
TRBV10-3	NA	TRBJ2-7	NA	TGTGCCATCAGACCGGGACGCAACTTGTCCCACGAGCAGTACTTC	CAIRPGRNLSHEQYF
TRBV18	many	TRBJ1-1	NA	TGTGCCAGCTCACCCCAGGCTACCGGGACGGTGAACACTGAAGCTTTCTTT	CASSPQATGTVNTEAFF
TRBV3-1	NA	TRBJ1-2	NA	TGTGCCAGCAGCGTGCATAACTATGGCTACACCTTC	CASSVHNYGYTF
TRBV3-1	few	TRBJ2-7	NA	TGTGCCAGCAGCCAAGGGGTGGGATTCTACTACGAGCAGTACTTC	CASSQGVGFYYEQYF
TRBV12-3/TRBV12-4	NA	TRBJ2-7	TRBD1	TGTGCCAGCAGAAAACAGGGGGAGCAGTACTTC	CASRKQGEQYF
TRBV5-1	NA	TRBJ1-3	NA	TGCGCCAGCAGCCCAGGACTGCCGAGCTCTGGAAACACCATATATTTT	CASSPGLPSSGNTIYF
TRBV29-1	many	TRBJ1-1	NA	TGCAGCGGGTGGACGCCGGGCACTGAAGCTTTCTTT	CSGWTPGTEAFF
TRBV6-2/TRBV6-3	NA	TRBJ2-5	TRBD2	TGTGCCAGCAGATCGACTAGCGAGCTAACCCAGTACTTC	CASRSTSELTQYF
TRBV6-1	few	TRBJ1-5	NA	TGTGCCAGCAGCCGATCCGACGGAAATCAGCCCCAGCATTTT	CASSRSDGNQPQHF
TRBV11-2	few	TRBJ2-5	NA	TGTGCCAGCAGCTCCGGACTGACAGGATCTCAAGAGACCCAGTACTTC	CASSSGLTGSQETQYF
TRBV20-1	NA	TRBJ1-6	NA	TGCAGTGCTAGAGGGGAGTATTCACCCCTCCACTTT	CSARGEYSPLHF
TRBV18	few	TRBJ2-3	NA	TGTGCCAGCTCACCAATGGCACGGACGGAGATCACAGATACGCAGTATTTT	CASSPMARTEITDTQYF
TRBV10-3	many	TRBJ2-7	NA	TGTGCCATCAGCGATGGCAGGGGAAATTACGAGCAGTACTTC	CAISDGRGNYEQYF
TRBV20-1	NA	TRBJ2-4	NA	TGCAGTGCTGCAGACATGAAAAACATTCAGTACTTC	CSAADMKNIQYF
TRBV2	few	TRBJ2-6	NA	TGTGCCAGCAGGCGGACCTTTAACGTCCTGACTTTC	CASRRTFNVLTF
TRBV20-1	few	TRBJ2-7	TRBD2	TGCAGTGCCTTCCCCCTACTAGCGGGAATAAAATACGAGCAGTACTTC	CSAFPLLAGIKYEQYF
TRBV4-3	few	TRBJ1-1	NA	TGCGCCAGCAGCCAGGGGCCCAGCGTGAACACTGAAGCTTTCTTT	CASSQGPSVNTEAFF
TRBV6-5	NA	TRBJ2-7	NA	TGTGCCAGCAGTTACTCATCAGCGTACCCCTACGAGCAGTACTTC	CASSYSSAYPYEQYF
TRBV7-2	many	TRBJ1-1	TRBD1	TGTGCCAGCAGCGGCAGGGGGCGGTCGGACACTGAAGCTTTCTTT	CASSGRGRSDTEAFF
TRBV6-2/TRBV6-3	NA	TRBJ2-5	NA	TGTGCCAGCAGTTACTCGCCCAGAAGCCAAGAGACCCAGTACTTC	CASSYSPRSQETQYF
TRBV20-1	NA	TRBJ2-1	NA	TGCAGTGCTAGAGAACTAGCCTCCTACAATGAGCAGTTCTTC	CSARELASYNEQFF
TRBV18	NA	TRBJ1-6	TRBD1	TGTGCCAGCTCACCAGGGACAGGGGGTAATTCACCCCTCCACTTT	CASSPGTGGNSPLHF
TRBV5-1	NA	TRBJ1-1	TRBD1	TGCGCCAGCAGCCCGGGACTCCCAGGGGGGACTGAAGCTTTCTTT	CASSPGLPGGTEAFF
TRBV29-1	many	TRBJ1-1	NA	TGCAGCGTTGCTTCTCAGCCGCCGGACACTGAAGCTTTCTTT	CSVASQPPDTEAFF
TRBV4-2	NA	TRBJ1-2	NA	TGTGCCAGCAGCCGAAGGGACGAATCTGGCTACACCTTC	CASSRRDESGYTF
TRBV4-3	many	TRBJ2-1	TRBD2	TGCGCCAGCAGCCAAGGCCAGCGGGGCGGGAATGAGCAGTTCTTC	CASSQGQRGGNEQFF